This record looks at one TCR beta chain sequence and its context. The antigen remains undetermined. Peripheral blood came from all dose cohorts at three timepoints. This record comes from a study of OX40 agonist ivuxolimab in advanced cancers. General study findings and limits: There were also nonresponders showing low normalized T-cell clonal expansion.

Libraries were prepared by immunoSEQ multiplex PCR; TCRdb keeps only in-frame clonotypes and omits some of them. The data hold about 80,000 clones, with approximately 94% observed a single time. The sequence derives from an adult with an advanced solid tumor such as melanoma, head and neck, liver or kidney cancer. Sample: CD4+ or CD8+ T cells sorted from blood, taken in a trial of the OX40 agonist ivuxolimab.

The CDR3 DNA follows: TGTGCCAGCAGCAGTAAGGGCTACACCTTC. This codes for CASSSKGYTF. The chain combines TRBV2 with TRBJ1-2; no clear D gene. The ends were cut back, 6 bases at V and 8 bases at J, with 7 bases in the middle. The germline V gene has CDR1 SNHLY and CDR2 FYNNEI. This CDR3 has 10 residues. The full variable domain, its missing parts supplied by reference TRBV2 and TRBJ1-2, is EPEVTQTPSHQVTQMGQEVILRCVPISNHLYFYWYRQILGQKVEFLVSFYNNEISEKSEIFDDQFSVERPDGSNFTLKIRSTKLEDSAMYFCASSSKGYTFGSGTRLTVV.